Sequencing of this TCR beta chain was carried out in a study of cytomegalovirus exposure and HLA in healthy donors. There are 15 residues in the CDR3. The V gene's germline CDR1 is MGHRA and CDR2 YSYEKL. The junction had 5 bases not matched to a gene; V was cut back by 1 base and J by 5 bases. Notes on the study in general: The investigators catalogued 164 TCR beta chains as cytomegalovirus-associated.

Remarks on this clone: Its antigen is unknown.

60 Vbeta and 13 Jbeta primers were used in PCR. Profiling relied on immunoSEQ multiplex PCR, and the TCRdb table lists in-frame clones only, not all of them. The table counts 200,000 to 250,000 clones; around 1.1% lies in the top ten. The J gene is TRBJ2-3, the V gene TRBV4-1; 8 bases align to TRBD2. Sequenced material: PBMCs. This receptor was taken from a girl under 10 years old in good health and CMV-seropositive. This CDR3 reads CASSQAGGQVDTQYF. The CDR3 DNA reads TGCGCCAGCAGCCAAGCGGGAGGGCAGGTAGATACGCAGTATTTT.